A selection of T cell receptor beta chains follows, all from one sample in a study of T cells in Graves' hyperthyroidism and ophthalmopathy. One entry per CDR3 protein results from TCRdb running MiXCR on the multiplex PCR reads. This sample has over 700,000 distinct CDR3 sequences, with roughly 37% found just once. The sample comprised blood. These receptors came from a man between 18 and 35 years old with Graves' hyperthyroidism. Both conserved end residues are part of each CDR3. The D gene is left open where the match is weak.

CDR3 protein: CASSLSGRESSYEQYF
J gene: TRBJ2-7
V gene: TRBV7-2
D gene: TRBD2
CDR3 length: 16

CDR3 protein: CASSLGPLAGGPHEQYF
J gene: TRBJ2-7
V gene: TRBV9
D gene: TRBD2
CDR3 length: 17

CDR3 protein: CATSALPDRAGELFF
J gene: TRBJ2-2
V gene: TRBV24-1
D gene: -
CDR3 length: 15

CDR3 protein: CASRPWTELNQPQHF
J gene: TRBJ1-5
V gene: TRBV6-5
D gene: -
CDR3 length: 15

CDR3 protein: CASRNNQPQHF
J gene: TRBJ1-5
V gene: TRBV27
D gene: -
CDR3 length: 11

CDR3 protein: CASSSKGANTEAFF
J gene: TRBJ1-1
V gene: TRBV7-9
D gene: -
CDR3 length: 14

CDR3 protein: CATSDRGHGYTF
J gene: TRBJ1-2
V gene: TRBV24-1
D gene: TRBD1
CDR3 length: 12

CDR3 protein: CASSLSHLGTQYF
J gene: TRBJ2-3
V gene: TRBV7-3
D gene: -
CDR3 length: 13

CDR3 protein: CASSLMASGSFEQYF
J gene: TRBJ2-7
V gene: TRBV24-1
D gene: TRBD2
CDR3 length: 15

CDR3 protein: CASEAGTGDGYTF
J gene: TRBJ1-2
V gene: TRBV12-3/TRBV12-4
D gene: TRBD1
CDR3 length: 13

CDR3 protein: CASTKHEGDTEAFF
J gene: TRBJ1-1
V gene: TRBV7-2
D gene: -
CDR3 length: 14

CDR3 protein: CASSHWGNQPQHF
J gene: TRBJ1-5
V gene: TRBV14
D gene: -
CDR3 length: 13

CDR3 protein: CSTGNSYGYTF
J gene: TRBJ1-2
V gene: TRBV20-1
D gene: -
CDR3 length: 11

CDR3 protein: CASKWRTNEKLFF
J gene: TRBJ1-4
V gene: TRBV19
D gene: -
CDR3 length: 13

CDR3 protein: CSVRQGAGDQPQHF
J gene: TRBJ1-5
V gene: TRBV29-1
D gene: TRBD1
CDR3 length: 14

CDR3 protein: CSASVAGANTEAFF
J gene: TRBJ1-1
V gene: TRBV20-1
D gene: -
CDR3 length: 14

CDR3 protein: CASSSDSVRETQYF
J gene: TRBJ2-5
V gene: TRBV6-5
D gene: -
CDR3 length: 14

CDR3 protein: CASSTTGTTEAFF
J gene: TRBJ1-1
V gene: TRBV19
D gene: -
CDR3 length: 13

CDR3 protein: CSARGTESATNEKLFF
J gene: TRBJ1-4
V gene: TRBV20-1
D gene: -
CDR3 length: 16

CDR3 protein: CASSVGGGGTQHF
J gene: TRBJ1-5
V gene: TRBV7-8
D gene: TRBD1
CDR3 length: 13

CDR3 protein: CASRTETVEAFF
J gene: TRBJ1-1
V gene: TRBV5-1
D gene: -
CDR3 length: 12

CDR3 protein: CASSLGGVSQETQYF
J gene: TRBJ2-5
V gene: TRBV7-9
D gene: -
CDR3 length: 15

CDR3 protein: CASSRGVQPQHF
J gene: TRBJ1-5
V gene: TRBV13
D gene: -
CDR3 length: 12

CDR3 protein: CAISRDGELNYNSPLHF
J gene: TRBJ1-6
V gene: TRBV10-3
D gene: -
CDR3 length: 17

CDR3 protein: CASSRDRYTYEQYF
J gene: TRBJ2-7
V gene: TRBV5-1
D gene: TRBD1
CDR3 length: 14

CDR3 protein: CASSPTLSSGSETQYF
J gene: TRBJ2-5
V gene: TRBV10-3
D gene: TRBD2
CDR3 length: 16

CDR3 protein: CASSYNLRMGEQYF
J gene: TRBJ2-7
V gene: TRBV7-9
D gene: -
CDR3 length: 14

CDR3 protein: CASSLGLAGGTRGPGELFF
J gene: TRBJ2-2
V gene: TRBV7-3
D gene: TRBD2
CDR3 length: 19

CDR3 protein: CASSETGGNGYTF
J gene: TRBJ1-2
V gene: TRBV10-2
D gene: TRBD1
CDR3 length: 13

CDR3 protein: CASGLTGTGYEQYF
J gene: TRBJ2-7
V gene: TRBV12-3/TRBV12-4
D gene: TRBD1
CDR3 length: 14

CDR3 protein: CSAREQSDYEQYF
J gene: TRBJ2-7
V gene: TRBV20-1
D gene: -
CDR3 length: 13

CDR3 protein: CASSSQGQGYTF
J gene: TRBJ1-2
V gene: TRBV7-8
D gene: -
CDR3 length: 12

CDR3 protein: CASSLTSREQYF
J gene: TRBJ2-7
V gene: TRBV7-8
D gene: -
CDR3 length: 12

CDR3 protein: CASSLDGRQASGYTF
J gene: TRBJ1-2
V gene: TRBV11-2
D gene: -
CDR3 length: 15

CDR3 protein: CASSSSEWNTEAFF
J gene: TRBJ1-1
V gene: TRBV7-6
D gene: -
CDR3 length: 14

CDR3 protein: CASTRDGYGYTF
J gene: TRBJ1-2
V gene: TRBV5-6
D gene: -
CDR3 length: 12

CDR3 protein: CASSQGGTSGYYEQYF
J gene: TRBJ2-7
V gene: TRBV4-3
D gene: TRBD2
CDR3 length: 16

CDR3 protein: CASSVGGLDGDTQYF
J gene: TRBJ2-3
V gene: TRBV9
D gene: TRBD2
CDR3 length: 15

CDR3 protein: CASRPKGAQYF
J gene: TRBJ2-5
V gene: TRBV2
D gene: -
CDR3 length: 11

CDR3 protein: CASSEGPPEQYF
J gene: TRBJ2-7
V gene: TRBV2
D gene: -
CDR3 length: 12